The source of this T cell receptor beta chain is a study of blood T cell repertoires in COVID-19 (dated by TCRdb to about 2020). Concerning the study at large: The collaborator samples originated in the United States, Italy and Spain and spanned the acute and convalescent phases of COVID-19. Where available, HLA class I and class II types were obtained from metadata supplied by the sample provider rather than from assay-based typing. The sample metadata nearly always contained a de-identified subject ID, COVID-19 status, age in years and sex. Subjects who had been exposed to COVID-19, were actively infected with it, or had recovered from it provided the deeply sampled blood TCRbeta repertoires that made up the dataset. The prospective study material was composed of cDNA or gDNA derived from T cells, B-cell-depleted T cells, or PBMCs. The repertoires were made available in a free public database intended to serve as a resource for research on the immune response to SARS-CoV-2. Samples were obtained from the ongoing ImmuneRACE study (first 160 participants) and from 1,254 subjects provided by 6 global collaborators.

Its CDR3 holds 17 amino acids, cysteine through phenylalanine. The read is trimmed to its CDR3 DNA, 51 bases read in frame from base 1. For CDR1 and CDR2, the germline V gene lists MGHRA and YSYEKL. V has 4 bases trimmed and J has 5 bases trimmed; junction bases matching no gene number 10. In this sample, this clone turned up a few times. Its target antigen remains unknown. It has no much larger one-base neighbor in the sample; base qualities were not kept. Points the paper makes about the study in general: The quantity of clinical and demographic metadata differed by source and by participant and was supplied without curation.

Whole blood was collected in K2EDTA tubes by collaborating institutions according to the institutions' own protocols. Collaborator samples were shipped for TCRbeta analysis as frozen whole blood, isolated PBMCs, or DNA extracted from either sample type. TCRbeta CDR3 regions were amplified from genomic DNA using the immunoSEQ Assay, a bias-controlled multiplex PCR. As for how the authors treated the data: Nucleated cell counts per sample were estimated from amplification of reference gene primers within the assay. Sequence reads were collapsed and filtered to measure the absolute abundance of every unique TCRbeta CDR3 rearrangement. For each sample, productive Simpson clonality was calculated as the square root of Simpson's diversity index across productive rearrangements. TCRdb took this table from immuneACCESS and kept in-frame rearrangements with V and J called. Such tables lack part of the clones; where checked against another copy, unresolved V genes explain under half of the gap, and the rest is unexplained. The V and J calls and clone size come from that table; D and trimming were worked out from the DNA. For this sample the table gives about 44,000 clones, of which around 92% were detected only once. In total, the top ten clones hold more than 10% of the sample.

The chain was built from TRBV4-1 and TRBJ2-7, and TRBD2 aligns with 14 junction nucleotides. The sample was peripheral blood. The receptor's source is a human donor in a cohort sampled during active COVID-19. The DNA reads TGCGCCAGCAGCCCCGGAGGGCTGGGACTAGCGGGAGACGAGCAGTACTTC. This gives the protein CASSPGGLGLAGDEQYF.